A single sample gave rise to the 6 T cell receptor beta chains below, sequenced in a study of cytomegalovirus exposure and HLA in healthy donors. PCR amplification relied on 60 Vbeta primers (plus 13 Jbeta primers). The protocol was immunoSEQ multiplex PCR, while the TCRdb copy is restricted to in-frame clones and leaves out a portion. Of some 190,000 clones listed, around 78% are singletons. Material: PBMCs. These receptors all come from a woman younger than 45 in good health and CMV-seropositive.

The chain carries TRBV2 and TRBJ1-3; TRBD1 might be the D (6 bases). CDR1 is SNHLY, CDR2 FYNNEI, per germline. The CDR3 length is 16 residues. V was cut by 6 bases and J by 4 bases, with 19 bases left in between. As DNA, the CDR3 is TGTGCCAGCAGCAAATCCGGGACACTGCTGGGAAACACCATATATTTT. Its protein product is CASSKSGTLLGNTIYF.

This chain connects TRBV9 to TRBJ2-7, with 8 nucleotides matching TRBD1. CDR1 SGDLS and CDR2 YYNGEE come from the germline V gene. Losses at the gene ends were 0 bases for V and 5 bases for J; bases not matched to a gene: 4. The CDR3 spans 14 residues. CDR3 coding DNA: TGTGCCAGCAGCGTAGGACAGGGGTCCCACGAGCAGTACTTC. Its translation: CASSVGQGSHEQYF.

The rearrangement links TRBV9 to TRBJ2-1; possible D gene TRBD2, 6 bases. The CDR3 is made up of 15 amino acids. Germline V lookup: CDR1 SGDLS, CDR2 YYNGEE. V shed 4 bases and J shed 5 bases, with 16 bases lying between them. The CDR3 nucleotides read TGTGCCAGCAGCTTAACCTGGGGCGGGAACAATGAGCAGTTCTTC. Protein sequence: CASSLTWGGNNEQFF.

The chain couples TRBV11-2 to TRBJ2-7, with TRBD1 as a possible D gene (6 bases). The ends were cut back, 3 bases at V and 1 base at J, with 10 bases in the middle. This CDR3 spans 14 amino acids. Per the germline V gene, CDR1 is SGHAT and CDR2 is FQNNGV. The CDR3, as DNA: TGTGCCAGCAGCTTCTCAGGGGAGTCCTACGAGCAGTACTTC. Protein: CASSFSGESYEQYF.

The chain has TRBV6-5 and TRBJ2-1; possibly TRBD2 for D (6 bases). Germline CDR1 reads MNHEY; CDR2 reads SVGAGI. This CDR3 has 16 amino acids. Trimming took off 4 bases at V and 0 bases at J, with 13 bases between the two ends. CDR3 in amino acids: CASSFSSASSYNEQFF. DNA of the CDR3: TGTGCCAGCAGTTTCTCTAGCGCCAGCTCCTACAATGAGCAGTTCTTC.

The V and J genes are TRBV13 and TRBJ2-3; TRBD1 aligns across 9 bases. Germline lookup yields CDR1 PRHDT and CDR2 FYEKMQ (reference sequence). CDR3 size: 17 residues. J lost 5 bases, V lost 0 bases, and 9 bases had no gene match. CDR3 DNA sequence: TGTGCCAGCAGCTTAGGCCAGACAGGGGGAGAGGGAGATACGCAGTATTTT. Protein sequence: CASSLGQTGGEGDTQYF. The full variable domain, in which reference TRBV13 and TRBJ2-3 provide the parts outside the CDR3, is AAGVIQSPRHLIKEKRETATLKCYPIPRHDTVYWYQQGPGQDPQFLISFYEKMQSDKGSIPDRFSAQQFSDYHSELNMSSLELGDSALYFCASSLGQTGGEGDTQYFGPGTRLTVL.